These 14 T cell receptor beta chains were all obtained from the same sample, sequenced in a study of blood T cell repertoires in COVID-19. This table comes from immunoSEQ multiplex PCR, and its TCRdb copy is limited to in-frame clones, with some not included. The table includes 90,000 to 100,000 clones, around nine tenths detected once. Sequencing was performed on peripheral blood. The origin of the receptors is a middle-aged man with acute or convalescent COVID-19.

V and J are TRBV7-8 and TRBJ2-3, with D possibly being TRBD2 (6 bases). There are 15 residues in the CDR3. Trimming shortened V by 3 bases and J by 6 bases, and 16 bases separated the two germline ends. Germline V gene data show CDR1 as SGHVS and CDR2 as FQNEAQ. This CDR3 is CASSFFGGRKDTQYF. CDR3 sequence (DNA): TGTGCCAGCAGCTTTTTTGGAGGGAGAAAGGATACGCAGTATTTT.

V and J are TRBV10-3 and TRBJ2-2; possible D gene TRBD1, 5 bases. The CDR3 is 16 amino acids. Trimming pared 4 bases from V and 5 bases from J, leaving 17 bases between. Germline V lookup: CDR1 ENHRY, CDR2 SYGVKD. The CDR3 coding sequence is TGTGCCATCAGTGCTGCGTCGATGGGGCGGACCGGGGAGCTGTTTTTT. Translating it yields CAISAASMGRTGELFF.

This chain joins TRBV9 and TRBJ2-1; possibly TRBD2 for D (6 bases). Trimming took 4 bases from V and 7 from J, leaving 15 bases between them. CDR3 length equals 14 residues. Germline CDR1 is SGDLS and CDR2 is YYNGEE. The CDR3 nucleotides read TGTGCCAGCAGCCCCCACGGGAGAGGGAATGAGCAGTTCTTC. It codes for CASSPHGRGNEQFF. The whole variable domain, remainder taken from reference TRBV9 and TRBJ2-1, is DSGVTQTPKHLITATGQRVTLRCSPRSGDLSVYWYQQSLDQGLQFLIQYYNGEERAKGNILERFSAQQFPDLHSELNLSSLELGDSALYFCASSPHGRGNEQFFGPGTRLTVL.

The rearrangement uses TRBV6-5 and TRBJ2-1, with 7 bases identical to TRBD2. The CDR3 runs to 15 residues. V was clipped by 1 base and J by 10 bases; unmatched bases: 10. Germline V CDR1 and CDR2: MNHEY, SVGAGI. The CDR3 bases are TGTGCCAGCAGTTACTTAGCGGGTCCCGAGGCCGAGCAGTTCTTC. This gives the protein CASSYLAGPEAEQFF.

This clone was recorded once. The DNA for the CDR3 is TGTGCCAGCAGCTTAGCGTCACGGGGTGAGCAGTTCTTC. Protein: CASSLASRGEQFF. The chain employs TRBV11-3 and TRBJ2-1; D may be TRBD2 (5 bases). Germline V gene lookup returns CDR1 SGHNT and CDR2 YENEEA. V dropped 1 base and J dropped 9 bases, with 10 bases sitting between them. The CDR3 is made up of 13 amino acids.

This chain links TRBV15 with TRBJ2-2; possibly TRBD1 for D (6 bases). The germline V gene encodes CDR1 LNHNV and CDR2 YYDKDF (reference sequence). The V end was cut by 5 bases, the J end by 3 bases, with 10 bases between. There are 14 residues in the CDR3. In nucleotides, the CDR3 is TGTGCCACCAGCCAAGGACAGTACACCGGGGAGCTGTTTTTT. Residues: CATSQGQYTGELFF.

This chain links TRBV30 with TRBJ1-3; D possibly corresponds to TRBD1 (5 bases). Germline CDR1 is GTSNPN and CDR2 is SVGIG (reference sequence). The ends were cut back, 4 bases at V and 0 bases at J, with 10 bases in the middle. There are 14 residues in the CDR3. In DNA, the CDR3 is TGTGCCTGGAACAGGTTCAGCTCTGGAAACACCATATATTTT. This gives the protein CAWNRFSSGNTIYF.

This rearrangement joins TRBV15 to TRBJ1-2; 10 nucleotides agree with TRBD1. The CDR3 has 14 amino acids. With 5 bases clipped from V and 7 bases from J, the junction kept 7 bases outside the gene matches. The V gene's germline CDR1 is LNHNV and CDR2 YYDKDF (reference sequence). CDR3 DNA sequence: TGTGCCACCAGCCCGGGACAGGGGATCGGTGGCTACACCTTC. As protein: CATSPGQGIGGYTF.

The chain recombines TRBV6-5 with TRBJ1-2; the D gene is possibly TRBD1 (5 bases). The CDR3 is 15 residues long. The germline V and J ends were trimmed by 8 bases and 8 bases, with 24 bases remaining between them. Germline CDR1 MNHEY, CDR2 SVGAGI. The CDR3 DNA is TGTGCCAGCTCTCATGGAGGGCAGGGCGACTCCGGCTACACCTTC. Amino acid sequence: CASSHGGQGDSGYTF.

The gene calls are TRBV5-4 and TRBJ1-1; 8 positions match TRBD1. The germline V gene has CDR1 SGHNT and CDR2 YYREEE (reference sequence). With V trimmed by 6 bases and J by 5 bases, 12 bases remained unmatched. This CDR3 has 15 residues. The CDR3 DNA sequence: TGTGCCAGCACTCCGGACACAGGGGGATTGACTGAAGCTTTCTTT. It specifies CASTPDTGGLTEAFF.

The chain uses TRBV6-5 and TRBJ1-2; 8 bases agree with TRBD1. The CDR3 covers 14 residues. Germline assignment: CDR1 MNHEY and CDR2 SVGAGI. Trimming at V came to 8 bases and at J to 6 bases, leaving 11 bases not matched to a gene. CDR3 loop: CASGSQGGGHGYTF. The CDR3 DNA sequence: TGTGCCAGCGGTTCACAGGGGGGGGGTCATGGCTACACCTTC.

The V and J genes are TRBV21-1 and TRBJ1-1; TRBD1 is the table's D call, not checked against the DNA. TRBV21-1 is shown as a pseudogene. This CDR3 comprises 14 residues. CDR3 in amino acids: CASSPGTRTKEAFF. CDR3 in DNA: TGTGCCAGCAGCCCAGGGACAAGGACAAAGGAAGCTTTCTTT.

The chain links TRBV5-5 to TRBJ1-2; 9 nucleotides line up with TRBD1. With 0 bases clipped from V and 2 bases from J, the junction kept 8 bases outside the gene matches. CDR1 and CDR2 from the germline V gene are SGHKS and YYEKEE (reference sequence). The CDR3 is 17 amino acids. CDR3 DNA: TGTGCCAGCAGCTTGGCGAGACAGGGGGTGAAAAACTATGGCTACACCTTC. Its translation is CASSLARQGVKNYGYTF.

The V and J genes are TRBV6-5 and TRBJ2-1, with D perhaps matching TRBD1 (5 bases). Trimming pared 4 bases from V and 7 bases from J, leaving 8 bases between. Germline CDR1 is MNHEY and CDR2 is SVGAGI. This CDR3 spans 12 amino acids. The CDR3 region is CASSFDRNEQFF. DNA for the CDR3: TGTGCCAGCAGTTTCGACAGAAATGAGCAGTTCTTC.